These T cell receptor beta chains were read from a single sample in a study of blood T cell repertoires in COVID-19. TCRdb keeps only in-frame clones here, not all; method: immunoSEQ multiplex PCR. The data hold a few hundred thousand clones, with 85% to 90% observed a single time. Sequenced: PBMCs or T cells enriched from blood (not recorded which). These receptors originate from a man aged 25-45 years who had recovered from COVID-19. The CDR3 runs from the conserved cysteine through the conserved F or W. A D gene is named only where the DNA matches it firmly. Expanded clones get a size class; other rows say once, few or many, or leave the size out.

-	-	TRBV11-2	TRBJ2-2	CASSFEEKGTGELFF	TGTGCCAGCAGCTTTGAGGAGAAGGGGACCGGGGAGCTGTTTTTT
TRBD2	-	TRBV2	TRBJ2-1	CASNALSGRAGNEQFF	TGTGCCAGCAACGCACTTAGCGGGAGGGCCGGTAATGAGCAGTTCTTC
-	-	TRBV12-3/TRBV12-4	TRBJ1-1	CASSLTGNTEAFF	TGTGCCAGCAGTTTGACAGGGAACACTGAAGCTTTCTTT
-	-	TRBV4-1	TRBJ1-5	CASSREFVGNQPQHF	TGCGCCAGCAGCAGGGAGTTTGTCGGCAATCAGCCCCAGCATTTT
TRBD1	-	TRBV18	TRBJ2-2	CASSRTGSYTGELFF	TGTGCCAGCTCACGGACAGGGAGCTACACCGGGGAGCTGTTTTTT
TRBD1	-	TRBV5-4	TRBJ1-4	CASSPGGPEEKLFF	TGTGCCAGCAGCCCAGGGGGCCCCGAAGAAAAACTGTTTTTT
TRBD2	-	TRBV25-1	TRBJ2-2	CASSVRGGIGELFF	TGTGCCAGCAGTGTCCGGGGGGGCATCGGGGAGCTGTTTTTT
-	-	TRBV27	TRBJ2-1	CASSLLAPPEQFF	TGTGCCAGCAGCCTACTAGCCCCGCCTGAGCAGTTCTTC
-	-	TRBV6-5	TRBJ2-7	CASSYARNSYEQYF	TGTGCCAGCAGTTACGCCAGGAATTCCTACGAGCAGTACTTC
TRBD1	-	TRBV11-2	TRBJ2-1	CASSSSGGVYNEQFF	TGTGCCAGCAGCTCATCAGGGGGCGTTTACAATGAGCAGTTCTTC
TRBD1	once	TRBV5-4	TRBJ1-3	CASSSKTGGVDTIYF	TGTGCCAGCAGCTCGAAAACAGGGGGGGTAGACACCATATATTTT
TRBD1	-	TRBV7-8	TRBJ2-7	CVIKWGRGSYEQYF	TGTGTCATAAAGTGGGGCAGGGGGTCCTACGAGCAGTACTTC
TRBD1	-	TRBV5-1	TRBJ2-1	CASSSGTGVYNEQFF	TGCGCCAGCAGCTCCGGGACAGGGGTCTACAATGAGCAGTTCTTC
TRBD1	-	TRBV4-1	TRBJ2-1	CASSPREGGFEQFF	TGCGCCAGCAGCCCCCGGGAAGGGGGCTTTGAGCAGTTCTTC
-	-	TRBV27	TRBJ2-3	CASSLQIPTDTQYF	TGTGCCAGCAGTTTACAAATCCCCACAGATACGCAGTATTTT
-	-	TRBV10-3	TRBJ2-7	CAISISDRPSYEQYF	TGTGCCATCAGTATTAGTGACAGGCCTTCCTACGAGCAGTACTTC